Listed here is a single TCR beta chain. Baseline was the first blood sampling point, followed by cycle 4 day 1 and cycle 7 day 1. Method: immunoSEQ multiplex PCR; TCRdb's copy keeps in-frame clones and lacks some. The sample yields approximately 54,000 clones, roughly 90% seen once. The length of the CDR3 is 16 residues. Per germline, CDR1 PRHDT and CDR2 FYEKMQ (reference sequence). V was shortened by 4 bases and J by 2 bases, with 18 bases between the two germline ends. The sample originates from a study of OX40 agonist ivuxolimab in advanced cancers. Study details: The patients' treatment was ivuxolimab, an agonistic anti-OX40 (CD134) antibody.

This TCR was recovered from an adult with an advanced solid tumor such as melanoma, head and neck, liver or kidney cancer. The chain has TRBV13 and TRBJ2-7; weak D call: TRBD2 (7 bases). Material: CD4+ or CD8+ T cells sorted from blood, obtained in a trial of the OX40 agonist ivuxolimab. The CDR3, as DNA: TGTGCCAGCAGCTCCCACGGCGCGGGGGCGACCTACGAGCAGTACTTC. This translates into CASSSHGAGATYEQYF.